This TCR beta chain was observed in a study of blood T cell repertoires in COVID-19. Overall study context: The samples span acute and convalescent COVID-19 from the United States, Italy and Spain. T cells, B-cell-depleted T cells, or PBMCs provided the cDNA or gDNA that served as material.

Original analysis: Reference gene primer amplification gave estimated nucleated cell counts. Here immunoSEQ multiplex PCR was the method, and the copy in TCRdb shows in-frame clones only, minus some. V and J calls and clone size are given by that table; D and trimming were obtained from the DNA. The sample lists about 270,000 clones; approximately 86% were seen once. From germline, CDR1 is LGHNA and CDR2 YNFKEQ. The ends lost 8 bases at V and 6 bases at J; junction bases unmatched: 7. The CDR3 runs 13 residues. The sequence was collected from a man between 35 and 55 years old with active or convalescent COVID-19. The J gene is TRBJ1-2, the V gene TRBV4-2; 9 nucleotides match TRBD1. Sample: peripheral blood. CDR3 protein: CASGQGWEHGYTF. The CDR3 nucleotides are TGTGCCAGCGGACAGGGGTGGGAGCATGGCTACACCTTC.